This TCR beta chain was profiled in a study of shared clonotypes between healthy human individuals. Generated by immunoSEQ multiplex PCR, the TCRdb table keeps only in-frame clones and is missing some. Of approximately 470,000 clones listed, 70% to 85% are singletons. Sequences were obtained from PBMCs. The sequence was obtained from a woman aged 35 to 49 in good health. Some clones in this sample may be carry-over from other donors' samples.

Here the CDR3 reads CASSLVGTGGLDTGELFF. The CDR3 DNA reads as TGTGCCAGCAGCTTAGTAGGAACAGGGGGCTTGGACACCGGGGAGCTGTTTTTT. The V call is TRBV7-9, the J call TRBJ2-2; TRBD1 matches 9 bases. Looked up from germline, CDR1 is SEHNR and CDR2 is FQNEAQ (reference sequence). V lost 1 base and J lost 3; bases outside the gene matches: 9. This CDR3 contains 18 residues.